One sample yielded the 14 T cell receptor beta chains listed below, sequenced in a study of blood T cell repertoires in COVID-19 (dated by TCRdb to the early 2020s). The library came from the immunoSEQ multiplex PCR assay. TCRdb carries this immuneACCESS record with in-frame sequences only. Its versions omit some clonotypes, under half of them owing to an unresolved V gene in the studies checked, with the rest unexplained. For this sample there are 75,000 or so clones; about four fifths appear just once. Jointly, the top ten make up over 9.5% of the sample. The sample consisted of peripheral blood. The receptors were sampled from a man aged 55-75 years with acute or convalescent COVID-19.

This clone occurred a few times. The chain combines TRBV19 with TRBJ2-3; tentatively, D is TRBD2 (5 bases). CDR1 and CDR2 (germline): LNHDA, SQIVND (reference sequence). CDR3 length: 14 amino acids. Trimming stripped 5 bases from V and 1 base from J, with 10 bases between. The DNA for the CDR3 is TGTGCCAGTAGTGATAGCGTGCGCACAGATACGCAGTATTTT. Translating it yields CASSDSVRTDTQYF.

The chain employs TRBV28 and TRBJ1-4; 7 bases fit TRBD1. Germline trimming cut 3 bases from V and 7 bases from J; bases unmatched to any gene: 14. The CDR3 consists of 17 residues. CDR1 MDHEN and CDR2 SYDVKM come from the germline V gene. DNA of the CDR3: TGTGCCAGCAGTTTCATAGCAGGGGGGTCAGTCGGTGAAAAACTGTTTTTT. Translation gives CASSFIAGGSVGEKLFF.

The genes are TRBV4-3 and TRBJ2-2; D is perhaps TRBD1 (7 bases). The V end lost 0 bases, the J end lost 7 bases, and 12 bases lay between the germline ends. In germline, CDR1 is LGHNA, CDR2 YSLEER. This CDR3 spans 15 amino acids. CDR3 protein: CASSQDRGVGGELFF. The CDR3 DNA is TGCGCCAGCAGCCAAGACAGGGGGGTTGGCGGGGAGCTGTTTTTT.

The rearrangement joins TRBV5-8 to TRBJ1-2; 8 bases are a match to TRBD1. From germline, CDR1 is SGHTS and CDR2 YDEGEE. Unmatched junction bases numbered 10, after V lost 4 bases and J lost 8 bases. The CDR3 runs 14 residues. The CDR3: CASSPPDRAAGYTF. CDR3 sequence (DNA): TGTGCCAGCAGCCCCCCGGACAGGGCGGCGGGCTACACCTTC.

V and J are TRBV19 and TRBJ2-5; D is undetermined. Trimming removed 9 bases from V and 5 bases from J, with 16 bases in between. Per germline, CDR1 LNHDA and CDR2 SQIVND (reference sequence). This CDR3 region has 13 residues. CDR3 coding DNA: TGTGCCAGGATACACGAACTATCGGAGACCCAGTACTTC. Its translation: CARIHELSETQYF.

This clone was recorded once. The chain employs TRBV12-3 or TRBV12-4 and TRBJ2-5, with D maybe TRBD1 (5 bases). The CDR3 length is 12 residues. V was shortened by 8 bases and J by 5 bases, with 12 bases between the two germline ends. CDR3 in DNA: TGTGCCAGCGGGCCGAACAGGGAGACCCAGTACTTC. Its protein product is CASGPNRETQYF.

The CDR3: CASSPGGGNYNEQFF. In DNA form, the CDR3 reads TGTGCCAGCAGCCCCGGGGGGGGGAACTACAATGAGCAGTTCTTC. The genes are TRBV3-1 (or the pseudogene TRBV3-2) and TRBJ2-1; TRBD2 matches 8 bases. The germline V gene has CDR1 LGHDT and CDR2 YNNKEL (reference sequence). The CDR3 extends over 15 amino acids. V lost 4 bases to trimming and J lost 3 bases; unmatched junction nucleotides: 5.

This clone was seen only a few times. CDR3 nucleotide sequence: TGTGCCATCAGTGAGGCGAGGGTCATGGCTTACTACAATGAGCAGTTCTTC. Its protein is CAISEARVMAYYNEQFF. This chain links TRBV10-3 with TRBJ2-1, with D possibly TRBD2 on 5 matching bases. Trimming stripped 2 bases from V and 3 bases from J, with 17 bases between. This CDR3 contains 17 residues. Germline CDR1 is ENHRY and CDR2 is SYGVKD.

The chain has TRBV6-6 and TRBJ1-1; D is uncertain. Between the trimmed V and J ends, which lost 8 bases and 1 base, there was a span of 8 bases. The CDR3 totals 12 residues. Germline lookup yields CDR1 MNHNY and CDR2 SVGAGI (reference sequence). The DNA for the CDR3 is TGTGCCAGCCTCTGGGCGAACACTGAAGCTTTCTTT. Translated, it gives CASLWANTEAFF.

This clone has more than one count but fewer than ten. This chain connects TRBV19 to TRBJ1-2, with 8 bases that match TRBD1. This CDR3 region has 16 residues. Germline V gives CDR1 LNHDA, CDR2 SQIVND (reference sequence). Losses at the gene ends were 3 bases for V and 1 base for J; bases not matched to a gene: 7. Here the CDR3 DNA reads TGTGCCAGTAGTATGGTCAGGGGGCGCGGTAACTATGGCTACACCTTC. It specifies CASSMVRGRGNYGYTF.

The V and J genes are TRBV5-6 and TRBJ1-4; TRBD1 is a possible D gene (5 bases). Germline lookup yields CDR1 SGHDT and CDR2 YYEEEE. The CDR3 is 15 residues long. V was cut by 4 bases and J by 1 base, with 11 bases left in between. For the CDR3, the DNA is TGTGCCAGCAGCAACACAGGTCGAACTAATGAAAAACTGTTTTTT. It specifies CASSNTGRTNEKLFF.

V gene TRBV19 combines with J gene TRBJ2-2, with 9 bases lining up with TRBD1. The germline gives CDR1 LNHDA, CDR2 SQIVND (reference sequence). The CDR3 extends over 15 amino acids. The ends lost 7 bases at V and 7 bases at J; junction bases unmatched: 10. CDR3 DNA sequence: TGTGCCAGTACCTATACAGGGGGCGCAGGCGGGGAGCTGTTTTTT. As protein: CASTYTGGAGGELFF.

This rearrangement joins TRBV28 to TRBJ1-1; possibly TRBD1 for D (5 bases). The germline gives CDR1 MDHEN, CDR2 SYDVKM. V lost 5 bases to trimming and J lost 5 bases, with 18 bases between them. The CDR3 loop spans 15 amino acids. The chain's CDR3 is CASSTYSRKGTEAFF. The CDR3 nucleotides are TGTGCCAGCAGTACTTACAGCCGCAAGGGGACTGAAGCTTTCTTT.

V usage is TRBV7-2 and J usage is TRBJ2-1; 8 nucleotides align to TRBD2. V shed 10 bases and J 2 bases; nucleotides not matched to a gene: 7. The CDR3 consists of 14 residues. Germline CDR1 is SGHTA and CDR2 is FQGNSA. DNA for the CDR3: TGTGCCACGGACCCTAGCGGGCCCTACAATGAGCAGTTCTTC. Amino acids: CATDPSGPYNEQFF. Combining the CDR3 with reference TRBV7-2 and TRBJ2-1 gives the whole variable domain GAGVSQSPSNKVTEKGKDVELRCDPISGHTALYWYRQSLGQGLEFLIYFQGNSAPDKSGLPSDRFSAERTGGSVSTLTIQRTQQEDSAVYLCATDPSGPYNEQFFGPGTRLTVL.